This note documents a single T cell receptor beta chain sequence. Its antigen is not identified. Different DNA sequences within this sample yield the same CDR3. Time point described: blood 4 weeks post-SBRT, at nephrectomy. Stated treatment: 15 Gy SBRT to primary tumor, nephrectomy 4 weeks later. Radiation-treated patients gave blood at baseline, week 2 and week 4. These data originate in a study of radiation and T cells in renal cell carcinoma. Findings and limits, study-wide: Pretreatment tumor biopsies were lacking, so baseline clonotypes are unknown.

The CDR3 is 15 residues long. V lost 4 bases, J lost 7 bases, and 12 bases stayed unmatched. Germline loops: CDR1 SGDLS, CDR2 YYNGEE. The data were produced by immunoSEQ multiplex PCR, yet TCRdb's version contains in-frame clones alone and is incomplete. The sample yields more than 60,000 clones, roughly 83% seen once. This chain uses TRBV9 with TRBJ1-2; TRBD1 aligns across 8 bases. The TCR originated in a woman aged 60-70 years with renal cell carcinoma. Sequenced material: blood, taken from a patient whose treatment included radiotherapy and nephrectomy. Written as DNA, the CDR3 is TGTGCCAGCAGCCCTAGGGTGACAGGGGAGGGTGGCTACACCTTC. Its translation: CASSPRVTGEGGYTF.